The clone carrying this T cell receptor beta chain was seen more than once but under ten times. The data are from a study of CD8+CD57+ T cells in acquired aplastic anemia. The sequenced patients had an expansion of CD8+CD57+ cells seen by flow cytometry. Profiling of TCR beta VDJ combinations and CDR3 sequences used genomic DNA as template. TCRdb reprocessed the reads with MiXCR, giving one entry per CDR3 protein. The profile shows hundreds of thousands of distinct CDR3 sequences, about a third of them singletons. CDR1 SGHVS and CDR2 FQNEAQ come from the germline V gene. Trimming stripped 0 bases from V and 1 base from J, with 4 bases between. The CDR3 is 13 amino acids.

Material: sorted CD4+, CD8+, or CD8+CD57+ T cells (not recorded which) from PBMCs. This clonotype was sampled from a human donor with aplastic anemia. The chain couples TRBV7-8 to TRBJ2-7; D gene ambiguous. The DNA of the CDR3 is TGTGCCAGCAGCTTAGCTCAGTCCTACGAGCAGTACTTC. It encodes CASSLAQSYEQYF.